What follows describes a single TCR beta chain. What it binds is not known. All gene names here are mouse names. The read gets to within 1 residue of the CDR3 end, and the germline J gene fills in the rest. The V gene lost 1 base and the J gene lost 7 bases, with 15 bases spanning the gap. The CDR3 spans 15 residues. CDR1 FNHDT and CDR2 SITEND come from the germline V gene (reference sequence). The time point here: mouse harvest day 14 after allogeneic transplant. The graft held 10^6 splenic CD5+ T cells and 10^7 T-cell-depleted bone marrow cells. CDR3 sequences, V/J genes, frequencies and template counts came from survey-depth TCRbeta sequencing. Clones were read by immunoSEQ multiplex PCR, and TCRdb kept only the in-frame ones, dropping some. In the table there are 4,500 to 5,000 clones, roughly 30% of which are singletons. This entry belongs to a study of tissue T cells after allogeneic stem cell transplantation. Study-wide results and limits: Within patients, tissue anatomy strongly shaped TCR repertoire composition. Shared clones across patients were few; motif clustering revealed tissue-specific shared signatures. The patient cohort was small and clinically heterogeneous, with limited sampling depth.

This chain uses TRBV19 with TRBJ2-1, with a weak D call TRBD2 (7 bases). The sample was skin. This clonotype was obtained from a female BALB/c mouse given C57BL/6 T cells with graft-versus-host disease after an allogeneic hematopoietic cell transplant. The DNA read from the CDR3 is TGTGCCAGCAGTATAAGGGCCGGGGGGCGAGCTGAGCAGTTC. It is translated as CASSIRAGGRAEQF. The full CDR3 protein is CASSIRAGGRAEQFF.